This TCR beta chain emerged from a study of early T cells in non-severe SARS-CoV-2 infection. In the study overall: Bulk RNA from unsorted whole blood was sequenced; chains were unpaired.

Individual cDNA molecules each received unique molecular identifiers attached to them. TCRdb fed the 5' RACE reads into MiXCR, producing one record per CDR3 protein. Of around 44,000 distinct CDR3 sequences listed, 7% to 8% are singletons. Per the germline V gene, CDR1 is SGHAT and CDR2 is FQNNGV. The CDR3 length is 14 residues. V was shortened by 0 bases and J by 0 bases, with 6 bases between the two germline ends. This clonotype was picked up many times. This chain joins TRBV11-2 and TRBJ2-7; the D is unclear. This clonotype was sampled from an adult who was a healthcare worker with PCR-confirmed SARS-CoV-2 infection or an uninfected control (not recorded which). The sample taken for sequencing was whole blood. The CDR3 is CASSLEAYSYEQYF. The CDR3 DNA follows: TGTGCCAGCAGCTTAGAGGCCTACTCCTACGAGCAGTACTTC.